This T cell receptor beta chain was sequenced in a study of post-analysis software for immune sequencing data. As for the study in general: Patients with relapsing-remitting, secondary progressive and progressive-relapsing multiple sclerosis courses were all represented.

Sequencing libraries made from TCR beta cDNA carried unique molecular identifiers. Yield was roughly 500,000 cDNA molecules from roughly 0.93 to 9.6 million T cells. Via MiXCR, TCRdb re-called the PCR reads, giving one row per CDR3 protein. Of some 700,000 distinct CDR3 sequences detected, more than 50% appear once; the ten largest clones hold approximately 10%. The CDR3 is 13 amino acids. The germline CDR1 and CDR2 sequences are DFQATT and SNEGSKA (reference sequence). With 3 bases removed from V and 0 bases from J, the gap between germline ends came to 9 bases. A word on this clonotype: Antigen: not known.

Study outcomes and limitations: Included in a set of five TRBV segments more frequent in patients than controls were TRBV5-6, TRBV5-1 and TRBV20-1. Samples prepared in the same batch strongly co-clustered by F measure. Significantly decreased normalized Chao1 diversity was recorded for multiple sclerosis patients relative to controls.

This clonotype was obtained from a girl aged 2-10 years with multiple sclerosis. Sample: blood. This chain uses TRBV20-1 with TRBJ2-7; D remains unclear. As DNA, the CDR3 is TGCAGTGCTAGCACCCTCTCCTCCTACGAGCAGTACTTC. Its translation: CSASTLSSYEQYF.